This T cell receptor (beta chain) stems from a study of T cell responses to AZD1222 COVID-19 vaccine. This table comes from immunoSEQ multiplex PCR, and its TCRdb copy is limited to in-frame clones, with some not included. The sample carries tens of thousands of clones, 75% to 95% recorded once. Unmatched junction bases numbered 3, after V lost 5 bases and J lost 2 bases. The CDR3 spans 15 residues. Germline lookup yields CDR1 LNHNV and CDR2 YYDKDF (reference sequence). In the case of this clone: Its matching antigen is unknown.

The study's findings and limits: Repertoires in all cases were sampled only once the peak T cell response had passed. Seropositive status at baseline applied to only five or six AZD1222 recipients. Females outnumbered males among donors, who were mostly white British; clonal diversity was possibly underestimated.

The clonotype was recovered from an adult who received the MenACWY meningococcal vaccine as a control. The rearrangement links TRBV15 to TRBJ2-3, with TRBD2 matching over 11 bases. This specimen was peripheral blood, taken 28 days after the second dose of the MenACWY control vaccine. As DNA, the CDR3 is TGTGCCACCAGCCTGACTAGCGGGGACACAGATACGCAGTATTTT. Translation: CATSLTSGDTDTQYF.